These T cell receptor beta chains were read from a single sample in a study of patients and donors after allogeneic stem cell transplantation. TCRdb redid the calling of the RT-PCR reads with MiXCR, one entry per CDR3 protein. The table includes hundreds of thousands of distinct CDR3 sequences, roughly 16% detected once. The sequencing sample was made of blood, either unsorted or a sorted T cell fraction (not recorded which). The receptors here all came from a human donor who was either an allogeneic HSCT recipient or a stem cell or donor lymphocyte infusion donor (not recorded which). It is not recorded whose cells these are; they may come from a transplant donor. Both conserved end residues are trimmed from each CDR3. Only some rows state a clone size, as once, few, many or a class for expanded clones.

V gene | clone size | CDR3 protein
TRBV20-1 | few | TTSGDTDTQY
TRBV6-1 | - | ASSPATGTALEQY
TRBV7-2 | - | ASSLIRGLAAQY
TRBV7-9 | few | AQIAGPGSGANVLT
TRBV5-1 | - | ASSGGQGSGELF
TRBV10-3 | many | AISEAGSYEQY
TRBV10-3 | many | AISRDRGVGNTIY
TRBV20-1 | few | SALGGSSYNSPLH
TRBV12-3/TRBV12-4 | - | ASTGLATAYEQY
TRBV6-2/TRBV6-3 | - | ASTSGQGSSYNEQF
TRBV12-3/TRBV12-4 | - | ASSTRQGATEAF
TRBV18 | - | ASSPDRTGWNGYT
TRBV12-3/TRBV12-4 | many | ASSLTFTNQPQH
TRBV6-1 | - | ASGWSYNSPLH
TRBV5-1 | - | ASSLEGRGFTEAF
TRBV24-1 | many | ATSDLAGEYNEQF
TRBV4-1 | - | ASSFPPKGRGHRGYT
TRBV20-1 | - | SARDRGQGVDSPLH
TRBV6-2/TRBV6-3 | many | ASTHGARSNEQF
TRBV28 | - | ASSYPGSQAF
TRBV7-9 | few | ASSGIFGELF
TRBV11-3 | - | ASRPFTTYEQY
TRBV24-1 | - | ATSGGGLAGPETQY
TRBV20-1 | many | SASPEETQY
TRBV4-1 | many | ASSQPPTGGFYNSPLH
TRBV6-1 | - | ASSDGGRTSGEQY
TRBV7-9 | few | ASTDREAGEQY
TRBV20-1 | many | SATQRGGLLYTQY
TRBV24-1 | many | ATSTAGAGRNNEQF
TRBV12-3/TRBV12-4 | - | ASSRTATNTGELF
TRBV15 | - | ATSRDLPFLSVTSGKSYEQY
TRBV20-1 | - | SARKAGATDTQY
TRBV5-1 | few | ASSLQGARSNEKLF
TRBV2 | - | ASTWGTPRSETQY
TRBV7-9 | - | ASGGQGANTGELF
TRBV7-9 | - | ASSSGQGQGTQY
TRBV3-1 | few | ASSQGTQRLGEQF
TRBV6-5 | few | ASSYSKKGPAGYT
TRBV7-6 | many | ASSSYRQGTEAF
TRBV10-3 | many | AISGTSGDAGELF
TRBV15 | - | ATSRDRGVSYEQY
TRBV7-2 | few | ASSRPSNTEAF
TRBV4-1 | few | ASSLIDRAVQPQH
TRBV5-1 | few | ASSQSGTDIGPLH